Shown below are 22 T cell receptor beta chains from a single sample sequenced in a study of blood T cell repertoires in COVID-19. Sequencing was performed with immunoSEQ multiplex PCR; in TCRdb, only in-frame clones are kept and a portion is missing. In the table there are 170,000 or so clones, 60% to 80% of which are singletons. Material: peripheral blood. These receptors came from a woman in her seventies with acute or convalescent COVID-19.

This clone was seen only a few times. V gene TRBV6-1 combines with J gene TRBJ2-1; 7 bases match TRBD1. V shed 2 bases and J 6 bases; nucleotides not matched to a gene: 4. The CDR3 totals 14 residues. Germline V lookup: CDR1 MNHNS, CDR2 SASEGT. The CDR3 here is CASSEQGVVNEQFF. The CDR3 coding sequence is TGTGCCAGCAGTGAACAGGGGGTCGTCAATGAGCAGTTCTTC.

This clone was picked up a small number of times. The CDR3 protein is CASTIRRTGYHEQYF. CDR3 bases: TGTGCCAGCACGATACGACGGACAGGGTACCACGAGCAGTACTTC. The rearrangement uses TRBV2 and TRBJ2-7; TRBD1 agrees at 8 bases. This CDR3 contains 15 residues. V lost 7 bases, J lost 5 bases, and 13 bases stayed unmatched. CDR1 is SNHLY and CDR2 is FYNNEI in the germline V gene.

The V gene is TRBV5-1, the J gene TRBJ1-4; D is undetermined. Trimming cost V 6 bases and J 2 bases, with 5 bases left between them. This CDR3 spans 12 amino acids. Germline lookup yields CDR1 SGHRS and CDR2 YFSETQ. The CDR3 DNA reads TGCGCCAGCAACAACACTAATGAAAAACTGTTTTTT. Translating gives CASNNTNEKLFF.

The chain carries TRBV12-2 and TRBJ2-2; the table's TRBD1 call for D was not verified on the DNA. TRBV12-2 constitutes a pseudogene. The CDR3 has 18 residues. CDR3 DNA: TGTGCAAGTCGCTTAGCGGTATCGAGAAAACAGCACACCGGGGAGCTGTTTTTT. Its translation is CASRLAVSRKQHTGELFF.

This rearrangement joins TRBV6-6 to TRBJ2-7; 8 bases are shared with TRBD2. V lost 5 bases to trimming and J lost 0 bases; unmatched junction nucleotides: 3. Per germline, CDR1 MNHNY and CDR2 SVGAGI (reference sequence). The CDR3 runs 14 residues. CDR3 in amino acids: CASSSSGDSYEQYF. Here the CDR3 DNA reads TGTGCCAGCAGTAGTAGCGGGGACTCCTACGAGCAGTACTTC.

Here the CDR3 reads CASSQDGQRTDTQYF. CDR3 DNA: TGTGCCAGCAGCCAAGATGGCCAGCGTACAGATACGCAGTATTTT. The chain uses TRBV3-1 (or the pseudogene TRBV3-2) and TRBJ2-3; D gene uncertain. Germline lookup yields CDR1 LGHDT and CDR2 YNNKEL (reference sequence). The CDR3 totals 15 residues. The germline V and J ends were trimmed by 0 bases and 3 bases, with 10 bases remaining between them.

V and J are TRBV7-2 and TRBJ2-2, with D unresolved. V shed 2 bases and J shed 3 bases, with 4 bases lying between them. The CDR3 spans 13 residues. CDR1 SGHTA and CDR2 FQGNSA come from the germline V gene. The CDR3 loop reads CASSLTHTGELFF. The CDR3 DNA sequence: TGTGCCAGCAGCTTAACTCACACCGGGGAGCTGTTTTTT.

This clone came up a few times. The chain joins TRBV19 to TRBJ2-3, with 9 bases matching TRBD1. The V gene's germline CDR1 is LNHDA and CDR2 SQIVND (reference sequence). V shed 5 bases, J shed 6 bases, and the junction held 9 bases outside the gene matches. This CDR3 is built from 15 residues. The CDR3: CASSGKGQGMDTQYF. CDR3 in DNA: TGTGCCAGTAGTGGTAAGGGACAGGGTATGGATACGCAGTATTTT.

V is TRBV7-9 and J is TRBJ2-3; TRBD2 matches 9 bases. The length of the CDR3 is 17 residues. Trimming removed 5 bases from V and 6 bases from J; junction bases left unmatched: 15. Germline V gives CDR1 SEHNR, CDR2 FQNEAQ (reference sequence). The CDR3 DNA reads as TGTGCCAGCAGCCAAATTGGTAGCGGGAGTAAGAGGGATACGCAGTATTTT. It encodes CASSQIGSGSKRDTQYF.

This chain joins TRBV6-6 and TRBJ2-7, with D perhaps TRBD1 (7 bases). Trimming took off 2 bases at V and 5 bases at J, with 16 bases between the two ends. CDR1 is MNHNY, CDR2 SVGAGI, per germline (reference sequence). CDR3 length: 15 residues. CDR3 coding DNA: TGTGCCAGCAGTTACGAGGCAGGGGGGAACCACGAGCAGTACTTC. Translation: CASSYEAGGNHEQYF.

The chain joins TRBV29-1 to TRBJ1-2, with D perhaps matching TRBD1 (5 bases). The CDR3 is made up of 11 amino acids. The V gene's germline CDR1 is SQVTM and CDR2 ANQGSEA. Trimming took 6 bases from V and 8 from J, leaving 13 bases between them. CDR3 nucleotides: TGCAGCGTCGACAGTATTGAAGGCTACACCTTC. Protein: CSVDSIEGYTF. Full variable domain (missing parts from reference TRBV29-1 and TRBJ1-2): SAVISQKPSRDICQRGTSLTIQCQVDSQVTMMFWYRQQPGQSLTLIATANQGSEATYESGFVIDKFPISRPNLTFSTLTVSNMSPEDSSIYLCSVDSIEGYTFGSGTRLTVV.

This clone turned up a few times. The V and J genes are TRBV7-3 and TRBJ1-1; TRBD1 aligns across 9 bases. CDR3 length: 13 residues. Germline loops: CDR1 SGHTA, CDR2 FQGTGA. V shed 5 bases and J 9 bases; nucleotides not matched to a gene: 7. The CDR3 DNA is TGTGCCAGCAGCCCGGGGACAGGGTCTAAAGCTTTCTTT. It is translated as CASSPGTGSKAFF.

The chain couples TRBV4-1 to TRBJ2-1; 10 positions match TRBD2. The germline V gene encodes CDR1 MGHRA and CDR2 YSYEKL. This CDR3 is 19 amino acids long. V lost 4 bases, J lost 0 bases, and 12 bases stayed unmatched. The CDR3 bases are TGCGCCAGCAGCCTTCGGGGGCTAGCGGGGGCGAGCTCCTACAATGAGCAGTTCTTC. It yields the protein CASSLRGLAGASSYNEQFF.

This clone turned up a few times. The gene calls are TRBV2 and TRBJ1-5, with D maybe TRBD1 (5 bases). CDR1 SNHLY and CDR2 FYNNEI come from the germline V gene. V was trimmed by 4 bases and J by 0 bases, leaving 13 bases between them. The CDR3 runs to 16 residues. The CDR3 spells CASSGGTEYSNQPQHF. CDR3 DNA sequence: TGTGCCAGCAGTGGCGGGACGGAATATAGCAATCAGCCCCAGCATTTT. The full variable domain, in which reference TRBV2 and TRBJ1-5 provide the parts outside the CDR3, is EPEVTQTPSHQVTQMGQEVILRCVPISNHLYFYWYRQILGQKVEFLVSFYNNEISEKSEIFDDQFSVERPDGSNFTLKIRSTKLEDSAMYFCASSGGTEYSNQPQHFGDGTRLSIL.

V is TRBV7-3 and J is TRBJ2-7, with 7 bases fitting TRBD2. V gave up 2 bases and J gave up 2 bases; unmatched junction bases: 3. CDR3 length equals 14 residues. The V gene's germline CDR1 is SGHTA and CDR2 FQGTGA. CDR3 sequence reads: CASSLGSGAYEQYF. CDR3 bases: TGTGCCAGCAGCTTAGGGAGCGGGGCCTACGAGCAGTACTTC.

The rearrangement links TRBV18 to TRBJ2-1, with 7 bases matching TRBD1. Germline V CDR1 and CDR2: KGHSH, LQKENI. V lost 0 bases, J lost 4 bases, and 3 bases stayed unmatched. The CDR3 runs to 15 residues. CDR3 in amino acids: CASSPPDRVYNEQFF. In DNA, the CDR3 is TGTGCCAGCTCACCACCCGACAGGGTGTACAATGAGCAGTTCTTC.

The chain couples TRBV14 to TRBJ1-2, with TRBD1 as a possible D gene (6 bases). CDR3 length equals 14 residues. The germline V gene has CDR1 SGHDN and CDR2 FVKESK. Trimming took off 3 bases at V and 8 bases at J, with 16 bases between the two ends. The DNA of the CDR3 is TGTGCCAGCAGCCAGATGGACAGCCGAGGGGGCTACACCTTC. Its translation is CASSQMDSRGGYTF.

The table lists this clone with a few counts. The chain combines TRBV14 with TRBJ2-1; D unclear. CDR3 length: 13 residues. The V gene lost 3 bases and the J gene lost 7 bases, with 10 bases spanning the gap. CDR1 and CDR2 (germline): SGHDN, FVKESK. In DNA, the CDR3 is TGTGCCAGCAGCCAGCAATTGACAAATGAGCAGTTCTTC. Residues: CASSQQLTNEQFF.

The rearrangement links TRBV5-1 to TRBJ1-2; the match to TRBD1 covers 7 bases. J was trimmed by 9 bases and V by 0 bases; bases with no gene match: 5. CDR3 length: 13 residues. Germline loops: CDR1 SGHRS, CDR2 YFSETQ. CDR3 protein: CASSLEDRARYTF. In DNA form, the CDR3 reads TGCGCCAGCAGCTTGGAAGACAGGGCCCGCTACACCTTC.

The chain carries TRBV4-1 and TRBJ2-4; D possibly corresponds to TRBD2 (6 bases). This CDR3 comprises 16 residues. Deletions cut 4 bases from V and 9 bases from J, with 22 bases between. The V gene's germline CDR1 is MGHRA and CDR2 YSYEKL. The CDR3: CASSRERGGMGSIQYF. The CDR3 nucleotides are TGCGCCAGCAGCCGTGAACGAGGCGGGATGGGGAGCATTCAGTACTTC.

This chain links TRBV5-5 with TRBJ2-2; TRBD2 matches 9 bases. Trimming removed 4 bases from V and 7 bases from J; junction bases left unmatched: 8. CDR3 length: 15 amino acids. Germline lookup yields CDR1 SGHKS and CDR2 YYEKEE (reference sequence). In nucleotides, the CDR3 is TGTGCCAGCAGCCCGCTACTAGCGGGCCGCGGGGAGCTGTTTTTT. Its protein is CASSPLLAGRGELFF.

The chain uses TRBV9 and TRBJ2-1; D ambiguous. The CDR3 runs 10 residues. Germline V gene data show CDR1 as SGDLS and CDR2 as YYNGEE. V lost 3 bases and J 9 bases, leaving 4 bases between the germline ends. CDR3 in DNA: TGTGCCAGCAGCGCCGGTGAGCAGTTCTTC. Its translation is CASSAGEQFF.